The rows below give T cell receptor beta chains drawn from one sample of a study of T cells in Graves' hyperthyroidism and ophthalmopathy. TCRdb redid the calling of the multiplex PCR reads with MiXCR, one entry per CDR3 protein. The sample records hundreds of thousands of distinct CDR3 sequences, roughly 15% being singletons. Specimen: blood. The receptor source for this set is a woman between 18 and 30 years old with Graves' hyperthyroidism. CDR3s include the opening cysteine and the closing phenylalanine or tryptophan. Each record gives: CDR3 length, J gene, V gene, CDR3 protein.

CDR3 length: 13
J gene: TRBJ2-3
V gene: TRBV11-2
CDR3 protein: CASSNRAEDTQYF

CDR3 length: 15
J gene: TRBJ2-5
V gene: TRBV25-1
CDR3 protein: CASSENTGSQETQYF

CDR3 length: 14
J gene: TRBJ1-2
V gene: TRBV12-3/TRBV12-4
CDR3 protein: CASSLSLSRDGYTF

CDR3 length: 13
J gene: TRBJ2-2
V gene: TRBV13
CDR3 protein: CASSPRGTGELFF

CDR3 length: 13
J gene: TRBJ1-4
V gene: TRBV18
CDR3 protein: CASSPLGGRALFF

CDR3 length: 13
J gene: TRBJ2-7
V gene: TRBV20-1
CDR3 protein: CSVSRGYSYERYF

CDR3 length: 14
J gene: TRBJ2-7
V gene: TRBV5-1
CDR3 protein: CASSSRTGAYEQYF

CDR3 length: 14
J gene: TRBJ2-7
V gene: TRBV5-5
CDR3 protein: CASSFDRETYEQYF

CDR3 length: 16
J gene: TRBJ1-5
V gene: TRBV9
CDR3 protein: CASSPHDDYSNQPQHF

CDR3 length: 14
J gene: TRBJ2-2
V gene: TRBV20-1
CDR3 protein: CSARIGGWTGELFF

CDR3 length: 17
J gene: TRBJ2-3
V gene: TRBV5-5
CDR3 protein: CASSAGLASSYTDTQYF

CDR3 length: 13
J gene: TRBJ2-1
V gene: TRBV20-1
CDR3 protein: CSARDRDGNEQFF

CDR3 length: 14
J gene: TRBJ1-1
V gene: TRBV11-3
CDR3 protein: CASTFNTKDAEASF

CDR3 length: 13
J gene: TRBJ1-5
V gene: TRBV15
CDR3 protein: CATSWEFNQPQHF

CDR3 length: 15
J gene: TRBJ2-7
V gene: TRBV12-3/TRBV12-4
CDR3 protein: CASSLKIATPYEQYF

CDR3 length: 15
J gene: TRBJ2-7
V gene: TRBV28
CDR3 protein: CASRSPGQGGYEQYF

CDR3 length: 16
J gene: TRBJ2-5
V gene: TRBV27
CDR3 protein: CASSYYSRGSQETQYF

CDR3 length: 17
J gene: TRBJ2-1
V gene: TRBV3-1
CDR3 protein: CASSPTSPTGWVDEQFF

CDR3 length: 14
J gene: TRBJ2-2
V gene: TRBV15
CDR3 protein: CATSRDIQPEALFF

CDR3 length: 12
J gene: TRBJ1-1
V gene: TRBV29-1
CDR3 protein: CSVHGVNTEAFF

CDR3 length: 19
J gene: TRBJ2-1
V gene: TRBV4-3
CDR3 protein: CASSHDTPGTTSSYNEQFF

CDR3 length: 13
J gene: TRBJ1-1
V gene: TRBV18
CDR3 protein: CASTQGWGTEAFF

CDR3 length: 16
J gene: TRBJ2-2
V gene: TRBV14
CDR3 protein: CASSQARGPNTGELFF

CDR3 length: 13
J gene: TRBJ2-5
V gene: TRBV30
CDR3 protein: CAWSVGRQETQYF

CDR3 length: 16
J gene: TRBJ2-6
V gene: TRBV24-1
CDR3 protein: CATSDPTASGANVLTF

CDR3 length: 15
J gene: TRBJ2-1
V gene: TRBV7-7
CDR3 protein: CASSHPDRGVNEQFF

CDR3 length: 14
J gene: TRBJ2-1
V gene: TRBV7-2
CDR3 protein: CASSPGLAGGPEFF

CDR3 length: 15
J gene: TRBJ1-1
V gene: TRBV28
CDR3 protein: CASSAGQALNTEAFF

CDR3 length: 14
J gene: TRBJ2-5
V gene: TRBV29-1
CDR3 protein: CSVRQGPTGKTQYF